The 5 T cell receptor beta chains reported below all come from one sample, sequenced in a study of identifying expanded T cells in peripheral blood. Assay used: immunoSEQ multiplex PCR; TCRdb lists only in-frame clones, some missing. The data contain about 100,000 clones, over 80% of them seen just once; the ten biggest clones take up 5.5%. Specimen: blood. All receptors derive from a person aged 18-69 years in good health.

The chain carries TRBV15 and TRBJ1-5; the D gene is possibly TRBD1 (6 bases). Trimming took 4 bases from V and 0 from J, leaving 16 bases between them. The germline V gene encodes CDR1 LNHNV and CDR2 YYDKDF (reference sequence). The CDR3 totals 17 residues. CDR3 region: CATSKKGGTLSNQPQHF. CDR3 coding DNA: TGTGCCACCAGCAAAAAGGGAGGGACACTTAGCAATCAGCCCCAGCATTTT.

The chain uses TRBV9 and TRBJ1-2; TRBD1 matches 7 bases. The V segment lost 4 bases and the J segment 4 bases; nucleotides outside the gene matches: 10. This CDR3 has 15 residues. The germline CDR1 and CDR2 sequences are SGDLS and YYNGEE. The CDR3 DNA is TGTGCCAGCAGCCAGGGGACAGTTGTGGCCTATGGCTACACCTTC. It is translated as CASSQGTVVAYGYTF. Using reference TRBV9 and TRBJ1-2 for the parts outside the CDR3, the full variable domain is DSGVTQTPKHLITATGQRVTLRCSPRSGDLSVYWYQQSLDQGLQFLIQYYNGEERAKGNILERFSAQQFPDLHSELNLSSLELGDSALYFCASSQGTVVAYGYTFGSGTRLTVV.

This chain uses TRBV7-3 with TRBJ2-3, with 8 nucleotides matching TRBD1. CDR3 size: 15 residues. V gave up 4 bases and J gave up 3 bases; unmatched junction bases: 6. In germline, CDR1 is SGHTA, CDR2 FQGTGA. The CDR3 sequence is CASSSRTGRTDTQYF. For the CDR3, the DNA is TGTGCCAGCAGCTCCCGGACAGGGAGAACAGATACGCAGTATTTT.

The chain employs TRBV7-3 and TRBJ2-7, with TRBD2 as a possible D gene (5 bases). V was shortened by 2 bases and J by 1 base, with 9 bases between the two germline ends. The CDR3 runs 14 residues. The germline V gene has CDR1 SGHTA and CDR2 FQGTGA. The CDR3 region has the DNA TGTGCCAGCAGCTTATCCGGGGAGTCCTACGAGCAGTACTTC. It specifies CASSLSGESYEQYF.

The V call is TRBV27, the J call TRBJ1-5; D not certain. V was clipped by 5 bases and J by 0 bases, with 8 bases between them. The CDR3 has 14 amino acids. Germline V gene data show CDR1 as MNHEY and CDR2 as SMNVEV (reference sequence). CDR3 sequence: CASSPGHSNQPQHF. CDR3 nucleotides: TGTGCCAGCAGTCCTGGTCATAGCAATCAGCCCCAGCATTTT.